The T cell receptor (beta chain) described here comes from a study of vaccination and CD4 T cells after COVID-19. Study overall: Overlapping peptides covering the spike proteins of SARS-CoV-2, HCoV-NL63, HCoV-OC43 and HCoV-229E were added to stimulate cells.

CD4+ T cells that had been cultured provided DNA sequenced with the Oncomine TCR Beta short-read assay. Each CDR3 protein is one row after TCRdb ran MiXCR on the PCR reads. Of more than 15,000 distinct CDR3 sequences listed, about 40% are singletons. This clonotype was seen a few times. The antigen is unknown. Documented treatment: roughly 11-day PBMC culture with coronavirus spike peptide pools or control peptides (ViraFEST assay). This CDR3 spans 13 amino acids. The germline V and J ends were trimmed by 4 bases and 4 bases, with 11 bases remaining between them. Germline-derived CDR1 and CDR2 are SGHTA and FQGNSA.

The sample was CD4+ T cells from blood, cultured in vitro. The chain is built from TRBV7-2 and TRBJ2-7; D gene uncertain. The source is a human donor who had recovered from COVID-19. The CDR3 bases are TGTGCCAGCAGCTCAGTCGTAGGGTACGAGCAGTACTTC. Amino acid sequence: CASSSVVGYEQYF.